The 32 T cell receptor beta chains reported below all come from one sample, sequenced in a study of cytomegalovirus exposure and HLA in healthy donors. The PCR was carried out with 60 Vbeta primers and 13 Jbeta primers. Sequencing was performed with immunoSEQ multiplex PCR; in TCRdb, only in-frame clones are kept and a portion is missing. Found here are 120,000 or so clones, over 9.5% of them singletons; the top ten hold 4% to 5%. Sequenced: PBMCs. All receptors come from a woman younger than 35 in good health and CMV-seropositive.

The chain uses TRBV27 and TRBJ2-1; D is undetermined. Trimming removed 10 bases from V and 2 bases from J, with 12 bases in between. Germline V gives CDR1 MNHEY, CDR2 SMNVEV (reference sequence). CDR3 length equals 13 residues. The CDR3 coding sequence is TGTGCCACCCGTGAGCCCCCCTACAATGAGCAGTTCTTC. This sequence encodes CATREPPYNEQFF.

The rearrangement links TRBV2 to TRBJ1-2, with 7 bases aligning to TRBD1. CDR3 length equals 10 residues. The V and J ends lost 8 bases and 13 bases, in that order; junction bases with no gene match: 7. The germline V gene encodes CDR1 SNHLY and CDR2 FYNNEI. The CDR3 DNA follows: TGTGCCAGCTGGACAGGCGGTGGCACCTTC. Translation gives CASWTGGGTF. Looking up the rest from reference TRBV2 and TRBJ1-2 gives the full variable domain: EPEVTQTPSHQVTQMGQEVILRCVPISNHLYFYWYRQILGQKVEFLVSFYNNEISEKSEIFDDQFSVERPDGSNFTLKIRSTKLEDSAMYFCASWTGGGTFGSGTRLTVV.

In this sample, this clone turned up a few times. The rearrangement uses TRBV28 and TRBJ1-1; no definite D call. The germline V gene encodes CDR1 MDHEN and CDR2 SYDVKM. The CDR3 runs 12 residues. Trimming left V 6 bases short and J 6 bases short, with 11 bases between. The DNA of the CDR3 is TGTGCCAGCAGCCTTACAGTATCTGAAGCTTTCTTT. Protein sequence: CASSLTVSEAFF.

The chain combines TRBV5-1 with TRBJ2-7; D ambiguous. The CDR3 runs 14 residues. Germline lookup yields CDR1 SGHRS and CDR2 YFSETQ. V lost 1 base and J lost 2, with 10 bases in between. The CDR3 sequence is CASSLLPATYEQYF. CDR3 coding DNA: TGCGCCAGCAGCTTGCTCCCAGCGACCTACGAGCAGTACTTC.

This clone showed up just a few times. This chain joins TRBV29-1 and TRBJ2-3; 8 nucleotides align to TRBD2. The CDR3 consists of 14 residues. Germline CDR1 and CDR2: SQVTM and ANQGSEA. The V gene end was trimmed by 4 bases and the J gene end by 2 bases; junction bases not matched to a gene: 5. The CDR3 sequence: CSVAGGKNTDTQYF. CDR3 in DNA: TGCAGCGTTGCGGGAGGGAAAAACACAGATACGCAGTATTTT.

This clone was observed a handful of times. This chain joins TRBV29-1 and TRBJ2-7; the D gene is possibly TRBD2 (6 bases). Trimming pared 0 bases from V and 5 bases from J, leaving 11 bases between. Germline V gene sequence: CDR1 SQVTM, CDR2 ANQGSEA. The CDR3 runs 13 residues. CDR3 in DNA: TGCAGCGTTGAAGACGGAGGGCCCCACGAGCAGTACTTC. Its translation is CSVEDGGPHEQYF.

This clone was counted between two and nine times. The J gene is TRBJ2-3, the V gene TRBV2; possibly TRBD1 for D (5 bases). This CDR3 is 13 amino acids long. Per the germline V gene, CDR1 is SNHLY and CDR2 is FYNNEI. Trimming removed 6 bases at V and 2 bases at J, with 9 bases between. CDR3 sequence reads: CASRGRLTDTQYF. The DNA of the CDR3 is TGTGCCAGCAGGGGGCGTCTCACAGATACGCAGTATTTT.

A few counts support this clone. This sequence joins TRBV7-8 and TRBJ2-5; no clear D gene. The CDR3 runs 16 residues. Germline CDR1 is SGHVS and CDR2 is FQNEAQ. The ends were cut back, 5 bases at V and 7 bases at J, with 23 bases in the middle. In nucleotides, the CDR3 is TGTGCCAGCAGCACGCACCTTGTTGAGAGCGACGGGACCCAGTACTTC. Its translation: CASSTHLVESDGTQYF.

This clone occurred a few times. This chain links TRBV30 with TRBJ1-2; TRBD1 matches at 10 bases. This CDR3 region has 13 residues. V lost 2 bases, J lost 13 bases, and 10 bases stayed unmatched. CDR1 and CDR2 from the germline V gene are GTSNPN and SVGIG (reference sequence). Written as DNA, the CDR3 is TGTGCCTGGAGTCAACAAGGGACAGGGGTTTCCACCTTC. The encoded protein is CAWSQQGTGVSTF.

The DNA for the CDR3 is TGTGCCAGCAGCGTAGCTGGGGGCGGTCTAGACTACGAGCAGTACTTC. It translates to CASSVAGGGLDYEQYF. The chain links TRBV9 to TRBJ2-7, with D perhaps matching TRBD1 (6 bases). Trimming left V 0 bases short and J 3 bases short, with 16 bases between. CDR3 length: 16 amino acids. In germline, CDR1 is SGDLS, CDR2 YYNGEE. Using reference TRBV9 and TRBJ2-7 for the parts outside the CDR3, the full variable domain is DSGVTQTPKHLITATGQRVTLRCSPRSGDLSVYWYQQSLDQGLQFLIQYYNGEERAKGNILERFSAQQFPDLHSELNLSSLELGDSALYFCASSVAGGGLDYEQYFGPGTRLTVT.

The table lists this clone with a few counts. The gene calls are TRBV7-2 and TRBJ2-3; the match to TRBD2 covers 7 bases. With V trimmed by 1 base and J by 1 base, 2 bases remained unmatched. CDR3 length equals 15 residues. In germline, CDR1 is SGHTA, CDR2 FQGNSA. The CDR3 sequence: CASSLVAGGTDTQYF. The CDR3 DNA sequence: TGTGCCAGCAGCTTAGTGGCGGGAGGCACAGATACGCAGTATTTT.

This clone has just a few counts. This chain uses TRBV10-3 with TRBJ2-1; D is perhaps TRBD2 (6 bases). CDR1 is ENHRY and CDR2 is SYGVKD in the germline V gene. This CDR3 has 15 amino acids. V lost 3 bases and J lost 0, with 9 bases in between. The CDR3 spells CAISEKTSSYNEQFF. The CDR3 nucleotides read TGTGCCATCAGTGAAAAGACTAGCTCCTACAATGAGCAGTTCTTC.

This clone was counted between two and nine times. The V gene is TRBV4-1, the J gene TRBJ1-1; D unresolved. Trimming stripped 4 bases from V and 1 base from J, with 10 bases between. From germline, CDR1 is MGHRA and CDR2 YSYEKL. CDR3 length: 14 residues. The CDR3 DNA sequence: TGCGCCAGCAGCCGGGAGGGAGGGAACACTGAAGCTTTCTTT. The encoded protein is CASSREGGNTEAFF.

In this sample, this clone turned up a few times. This rearrangement joins TRBV11-2 to TRBJ1-1; no clear D. With 0 bases removed from V and 7 bases from J, the gap between germline ends came to 9 bases. Looked up from germline, CDR1 is SGHAT and CDR2 is FQNNGV. CDR3 length: 13 amino acids. CDR3 DNA sequence: TGTGCCAGCAGCTTAGATCGGGGATTTGAAGCTTTCTTT. Its translation is CASSLDRGFEAFF. Full variable domain (remainder filled in from reference TRBV11-2 and TRBJ1-1): EAGVAQSPRYKIIEKRQSVAFWCNPISGHATLYWYQQILGQGPKLLIQFQNNGVVDDSQLPKDRFSAERLKGVDSTLKIQPAKLEDSAVYLCASSLDRGFEAFFGQGTRLTVV.

The chain links TRBV4-1 to TRBJ1-5; D not resolved. In germline, CDR1 is MGHRA, CDR2 YSYEKL. Trimming took off 0 bases at V and 7 bases at J, with 13 bases between the two ends. The CDR3 has 15 residues. CDR3 nucleotide sequence: TGCGCCAGCAGCCAAGATAATAACTCACGGCAGCCCCAGCATTTT. Its translation is CASSQDNNSRQPQHF.

The chain recombines TRBV12-5 with TRBJ2-7; 9 bases map to TRBD2. This CDR3 is 13 amino acids long. Germline V gives CDR1 LGHNT, CDR2 FRNRAP. The V and J ends lost 0 bases and 6 bases, in that order; junction bases with no gene match: 0. The CDR3: CASGLVAGGEQYF. CDR3 nucleotides: TGTGCTAGTGGTTTGGTAGCGGGAGGCGAGCAGTACTTC.

This clone was seen a handful of times. This chain links TRBV7-8 with TRBJ2-7; TRBD1 aligns across 7 bases. Germline V gene sequence: CDR1 SGHVS, CDR2 FQNEAQ. The V segment lost 4 bases and the J segment 6 bases; nucleotides outside the gene matches: 9. The CDR3 is 14 residues long. CDR3 protein: CASSSTGTVGEQYF. In DNA, the CDR3 is TGTGCCAGCAGCTCAACCGGGACAGTAGGCGAGCAGTACTTC.

This clone turned up a few times. This chain uses TRBV29-1 with TRBJ2-5; possible D gene TRBD2, 6 bases. V lost 5 bases and J 4 bases, leaving 11 bases between the germline ends. CDR3 length: 12 residues. Germline V gene sequence: CDR1 SQVTM, CDR2 ANQGSEA. DNA for the CDR3: TGCAGCGTTAGGAGGGAAGGAGAGACCCAGTACTTC. It codes for CSVRREGETQYF.

This chain connects TRBV7-9 to TRBJ1-1; 10 nucleotides align to TRBD1. Germline V gene lookup returns CDR1 SEHNR and CDR2 FQNEAQ (reference sequence). This CDR3 contains 15 residues. V gave up 5 bases and J gave up 0 bases; unmatched junction bases: 3. The CDR3 sequence is CASSAGQGMNTEAFF. CDR3 sequence (DNA): TGTGCCAGCAGCGCGGGACAGGGGATGAACACTGAAGCTTTCTTT.

This clone was found a few times. The J gene is TRBJ2-1, the V gene TRBV28, with 8 bases fitting TRBD2. The CDR3 sequence is 13 residues long. Germline CDR1 MDHEN, CDR2 SYDVKM. V was pared by 6 bases and J by 8 bases, with 6 bases of the junction left unmatched. The CDR3 sequence: CASSKGLDHEQFF. CDR3 sequence (DNA): TGTGCCAGCAGCAAGGGACTAGACCATGAGCAGTTCTTC.

V usage is TRBV5-6 and J usage is TRBJ2-3; the D gene is possibly TRBD2 (5 bases). Per germline, CDR1 SGHDT and CDR2 YYEEEE. With 5 bases removed from V and 5 bases from J, the gap between germline ends came to 18 bases. The CDR3 has 15 residues. DNA of the CDR3: TGTGCCAGCAGGGAGCCCGGGGATAACAAAGATACGCAGTATTTT. Translation: CASREPGDNKDTQYF.

This clone was picked up a small number of times. The rearrangement links TRBV5-4 to TRBJ2-3; D is uncertain. The length of the CDR3 is 12 residues. CDR1 SGHNT and CDR2 YYREEE come from the germline V gene (reference sequence). V dropped 4 bases and J dropped 7 bases, with 10 bases sitting between them. CDR3 residues: CASSLSPYTQYF. As DNA, the CDR3 is TGTGCCAGCAGCCTTTCTCCTTATACGCAGTATTTT.

The chain carries TRBV5-1 and TRBJ2-3, with 16 bases fitting TRBD2. This CDR3 is built from 18 residues. Germline V gene lookup returns CDR1 SGHRS and CDR2 YFSETQ. V was pared by 4 bases and J by 1 base, with 6 bases of the junction left unmatched. For the CDR3, the DNA is TGCGCCAGCAGCCCTGGGACTAGCGGGAGGGCCGGCACAGATACGCAGTATTTT. Translated, it gives CASSPGTSGRAGTDTQYF.

This clone has a handful of counts. The chain carries TRBV4-2 and TRBJ1-1; D is unresolved. Trimming took 3 bases from V and 2 from J, leaving 7 bases between them. Germline V gene sequence: CDR1 LGHNA, CDR2 YNFKEQ. This CDR3 spans 13 amino acids. CDR3 amino acids: CASSHTVNTEAFF. The CDR3 region has the DNA TGTGCCAGCAGCCATACAGTTAACACTGAAGCTTTCTTT.

This chain joins TRBV19 and TRBJ2-1; no firm D call. Germline CDR1 is LNHDA and CDR2 is SQIVND (reference sequence). Trimming took 3 bases from V and 3 from J, leaving 9 bases between them. The CDR3 contains 14 residues. The CDR3 spells CASSMMVSYNEQFF. CDR3 sequence (DNA): TGTGCCAGTAGTATGATGGTGAGCTACAATGAGCAGTTCTTC.

The genes are TRBV28 and TRBJ2-7, with 10 bases lining up with TRBD2. V gave up 2 bases and J gave up 6 bases; unmatched junction bases: 7. CDR1 and CDR2 (germline): MDHEN, SYDVKM. The CDR3 consists of 15 residues. The CDR3 sequence: CASSLLAGVSTEQYF. For the CDR3, the DNA is TGTGCCAGCAGTTTACTAGCGGGAGTGAGTACCGAGCAGTACTTC.

Remarks on this clone: At one of its ends the junction is not consistent with the germline gene, which may arise from a read error. Other nucleotide sequences from this sample produce the same CDR3. CDR3 sequence reads: CASIANYGYTF. CDR3 nucleotides: TGCGCCAGCATAGCCAACTATGGCTACACCTTC. The chain couples TRBV6-1 to TRBJ1-2; D uncertain. From germline, CDR1 is MNHNS and CDR2 SASEGT. The CDR3 is made up of 11 amino acids.

This clone appeared a few times. The gene calls are TRBV5-1 and TRBJ2-7; TRBD2 matches 7 bases. The CDR3 totals 15 residues. CDR1 is SGHRS, CDR2 YFSETQ, per germline. The V segment lost 0 bases and the J segment 3 bases; nucleotides outside the gene matches: 6. The CDR3 sequence: CASSLGAGPFYEQYF. The CDR3 coding sequence is TGCGCCAGCAGCTTGGGAGCGGGGCCCTTCTACGAGCAGTACTTC.

There are many counts of this clone. J is TRBJ2-2 and V is TRBV9, with 10 bases matching TRBD2. From germline, CDR1 is SGDLS and CDR2 YYNGEE. CDR3 length: 17 residues. The V gene end was trimmed by 0 bases and the J gene end by 4 bases; junction bases not matched to a gene: 6. This CDR3 is CASSVAYRTSGTGELFF. The DNA for the CDR3 is TGTGCCAGCAGCGTAGCGTACAGGACTAGCGGCACCGGGGAGCTGTTTTTT.

The V and J genes are TRBV7-2 and TRBJ2-7, with D uncertain. CDR1 is SGHTA and CDR2 is FQGNSA in the germline V gene. V dropped 2 bases and J dropped 7 bases, with 9 bases sitting between them. The CDR3 consists of 12 residues. In DNA, the CDR3 is TGTGCCAGCAGCTTATACTCGTGGGAGCAGTACTTC. Translated, it gives CASSLYSWEQYF.

This clone has a handful of counts. V gene TRBV19 combines with J gene TRBJ1-2; no clear D gene. The CDR3 is made up of 14 amino acids. V shed 1 base and J shed 7 bases, with 13 bases lying between them. Germline loops: CDR1 LNHDA, CDR2 SQIVND (reference sequence). The CDR3 sequence: CASSIAPSSGGYTF. The DNA for the CDR3 is TGTGCCAGTAGTATAGCCCCATCGAGTGGTGGCTACACCTTC. The entire variable domain, with the rest obtained from reference TRBV19 and TRBJ1-2, is as follows: DGGITQSPKYLFRKEGQNVTLSCEQNLNHDAMYWYRQDPGQGLRLIYYSQIVNDFQKGDIAEGYSVSREKKESFPLTVTSAQKNPTAFYLCASSIAPSSGGYTFGSGTRLTVV.

V is TRBV20-1 and J is TRBJ1-1, with D possibly being TRBD1 (6 bases). Germline values: CDR1 DFQATT, CDR2 SNEGSKA (reference sequence). The CDR3 is 11 amino acids. V gave up 7 bases and J gave up 10 bases, with 16 bases separating them. CDR3 nucleotides: TGCAGTGTTTGGGACACACGGCGAGCTTTCTTT. Protein sequence: CSVWDTRRAFF.